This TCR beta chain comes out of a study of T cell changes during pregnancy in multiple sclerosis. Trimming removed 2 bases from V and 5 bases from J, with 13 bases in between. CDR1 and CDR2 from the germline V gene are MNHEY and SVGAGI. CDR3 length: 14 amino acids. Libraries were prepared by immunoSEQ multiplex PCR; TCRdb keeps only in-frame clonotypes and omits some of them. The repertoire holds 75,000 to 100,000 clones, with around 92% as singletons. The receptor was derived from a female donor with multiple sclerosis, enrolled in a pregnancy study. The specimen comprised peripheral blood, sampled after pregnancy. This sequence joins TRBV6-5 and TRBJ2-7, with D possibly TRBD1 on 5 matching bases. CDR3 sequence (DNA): TGTGCCAGCAGTTACGCCTACCAGGGAAACGAGCAGTACTTC. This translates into CASSYAYQGNEQYF.